Below are 15 T cell receptor beta chains sequenced from a single sample in a study of blood T cells in healthy people across ages. PCR was performed a second time for roughly 7 to 11 cycles using a sample-barcoded 5' primer and a J-beta primer mix. MiXCR, applied by TCRdb to the 5' RACE reads, yields one record per CDR3 protein. This sample has about 1,000,000 distinct CDR3 sequences, with more than 40% found just once. The sequencing input was blood. Receptors originate from a woman aged 55-70 years in good health.

This chain uses TRBV11-1 with TRBJ2-3; maybe TRBD2 (6 bases). V was cut by 1 base and J by 4 bases, with 21 bases left in between. Germline V gene lookup returns CDR1 SGHAT and CDR2 FQDESV (reference sequence). The CDR3 is 18 residues long. CDR3 sequence: CASSLEVGSGPPADTQYF. CDR3 bases: TGTGCCAGCAGCTTAGAAGTGGGGAGCGGGCCCCCGGCAGATACGCAGTATTTT.

This chain links TRBV6-2 or TRBV6-3 with TRBJ2-1; 7 positions agree with TRBD2. With 8 bases clipped from V and 4 bases from J, the junction kept 8 bases outside the gene matches. Germline assignment: CDR1 MNHEY and CDR2 SVGEGT. The CDR3 has 14 residues. The CDR3 nucleotides are TGTGCCAGCGGAAGAGCGGGACCTTACAATGAGCAGTTCTTC. Protein product: CASGRAGPYNEQFF.

The table lists this clonotype with many counts. The rearrangement uses TRBV29-1 and TRBJ2-1; TRBD2 might be the D (6 bases). V gave up 5 bases and J gave up 7 bases, with 15 bases separating them. This CDR3 is built from 13 residues. Per the germline V gene, CDR1 is SQVTM and CDR2 is ANQGSEA. The CDR3 nucleotides are TGCAGCGTTACCGGGACTCCCTCAAATGAGCAGTTCTTC. Protein sequence: CSVTGTPSNEQFF.

V is TRBV6-4 and J is TRBJ2-1, with 9 bases matching TRBD1. This CDR3 has 15 amino acids. The J segment lost 2 bases and the V segment lost 3 bases, leaving 2 bases of the junction unmatched. Germline V lookup: CDR1 MRHNA, CDR2 SNTAGT. The CDR3 protein is CASSERTGAYNEQFF. The CDR3 DNA sequence: TGTGCCAGCAGTGAAAGGACAGGGGCCTACAATGAGCAGTTCTTC.

This rearrangement joins TRBV3-1 to TRBJ2-1; D gene uncertain. Germline V lookup: CDR1 LGHDT, CDR2 YNNKEL (reference sequence). The CDR3 is 14 amino acids. Trimming took off 4 bases at V and 5 bases at J, with 12 bases between the two ends. The CDR3 spells CASSLPTLDNEQFF. The DNA for the CDR3 is TGTGCCAGCAGCCTGCCGACTCTCGACAATGAGCAGTTCTTC.

This chain uses TRBV12-3 or TRBV12-4 with TRBJ2-7, with D perhaps TRBD1 (5 bases). The CDR3 has 13 residues. V was pared by 9 bases and J by 5 bases, with 17 bases between. DNA of the CDR3: TGTGCCAGGCAGGGTGGAAGGCTCCACGAGCAGTACTTC. This codes for CARQGGRLHEQYF.

This clonotype appeared a few times. This chain connects TRBV2 to TRBJ1-2; D ambiguous. Germline CDR1 is SNHLY and CDR2 is FYNNEI. The CDR3 has 14 residues. The V gene lost 6 bases and the J gene lost 3 bases, with 14 bases spanning the gap. CDR3 loop: CASRGGPEDYGYTF. Written as DNA, the CDR3 is TGTGCCAGCAGGGGCGGCCCAGAGGACTATGGCTACACCTTC. Looking up the rest from reference TRBV2 and TRBJ1-2 gives the full variable domain: EPEVTQTPSHQVTQMGQEVILRCVPISNHLYFYWYRQILGQKVEFLVSFYNNEISEKSEIFDDQFSVERPDGSNFTLKIRSTKLEDSAMYFCASRGGPEDYGYTFGSGTRLTVV.

The sample holds a few counts of this clonotype. The genes are TRBV29-1 and TRBJ2-7, with D unresolved. The CDR3 covers 14 residues. V was shortened by 3 bases and J by 0 bases, with 12 bases between the two germline ends. Germline V CDR1 and CDR2: SQVTM, ANQGSEA. CDR3 sequence (DNA): TGCAGCGTTGATTTAGGTTTAAGCTCCTACGAGCAGTACTTC. Amino acids: CSVDLGLSSYEQYF.

This clonotype showed up just a few times. V usage is TRBV28 and J usage is TRBJ2-7, with D possibly TRBD2 on 6 matching bases. V shed 6 bases and J shed 0 bases, with 12 bases lying between them. From germline, CDR1 is MDHEN and CDR2 SYDVKM. CDR3 length: 14 residues. The CDR3 loop reads CASRAGTFSYEQYF. CDR3 in DNA: TGTGCCAGCAGAGCCGGGACTTTCTCCTACGAGCAGTACTTC.

This sequence joins TRBV12-3 or TRBV12-4 and TRBJ2-1; D may correspond to TRBD1 or TRBD2 (6 bases each). The germline V and J ends were trimmed by 2 bases and 1 base, with 12 bases remaining between them. This CDR3 spans 16 amino acids. The chain's CDR3 is CASSLRRDTSYNEQFF. CDR3 sequence (DNA): TGTGCCAGCAGTTTACGGCGGGACACATCCTACAATGAGCAGTTCTTC.

This rearrangement joins TRBV5-5 to TRBJ2-5; 10 bases match TRBD2. CDR3 length: 16 residues. Germline-derived CDR1 and CDR2 are SGHKS and YYEKEE (reference sequence). V lost 3 bases and J lost 4; bases outside the gene matches: 9. CDR3 in DNA: TGTGCCAGCAGCTCCGTGGCAGCGGGAGGGCTAGAGACCCAGTACTTC. This sequence encodes CASSSVAAGGLETQYF.

This clonotype has just a few counts. This sequence joins TRBV3-1 and TRBJ2-1; possible D gene TRBD1, 5 bases. The CDR3 covers 14 residues. Trimming left V 7 bases short and J 5 bases short, with 15 bases between. CDR1 LGHDT and CDR2 YNNKEL come from the germline V gene (reference sequence). This CDR3 is CASTAGHMNNEQFF. The CDR3 DNA reads as TGTGCCAGCACGGCAGGGCATATGAACAATGAGCAGTTCTTC.

There are a few counts of this clonotype. V and J are TRBV6-5 and TRBJ2-1, with D possibly TRBD2 on 6 matching bases. Trimming removed 4 bases from V and 9 bases from J, with 13 bases in between. Germline values: CDR1 MNHEY, CDR2 SVGAGI. The CDR3 sequence is 13 residues long. The CDR3 sequence is CASSWGEVGEQFF. The CDR3 DNA reads as TGTGCCAGCAGTTGGGGGGAAGTGGGTGAGCAGTTCTTC.

The V and J genes are TRBV6-1 and TRBJ2-5, with a tentative D call TRBD1 (5 bases). Trimming stripped 10 bases from V and 2 bases from J, with 20 bases between. CDR3 length: 15 amino acids. Looked up from germline, CDR1 is MNHNS and CDR2 is SASEGT. CDR3 nucleotides: TGTGCCACCAAGAAAGGGGCCGGCACACAAGAGACCCAGTACTTC. Translation: CATKKGAGTQETQYF.

This chain connects TRBV14 to TRBJ2-5, with no clear D. Trimming shortened V by 0 bases and J by 11 bases, and 16 bases separated the two germline ends. CDR1 and CDR2 (germline): SGHDN, FVKESK. The CDR3 consists of 14 residues. This CDR3 is CASSQDTSDNEQYF. In nucleotides, the CDR3 is TGTGCCAGCAGCCAAGATACCAGCGACAATGAGCAGTACTTC.